These T cell receptor beta chains were read from a single sample in a study of type 1 and type 2 diabetes patients. TCRdb re-called the multiplex PCR reads through MiXCR, storing one row per CDR3 protein. The table has approximately 260,000 distinct CDR3 sequences, around 47% seen once. Sequenced material: peripheral blood mononuclear cells (PBMCs). Receptors were obtained from a man aged 18 to 35 with type 2 diabetes. CDR3s include the opening cysteine and the closing phenylalanine or tryptophan. The order of the fields is V gene, clone size, D gene, J gene, CDR3 DNA, CDR3 protein. A D gene is named only where the DNA matches it firmly. Size values are once, few and many counts, or a class for expanded clones, and some rows have none.

v_call: TRBV11-2
clone_size: .
d_call: .
j_call: TRBJ1-4
cdr3_nt: TGTGCCAGCAGCTTAAGGGCGGACCGAAAACTGTTTTTT
cdr3_aa: CASSLRADRKLFF

v_call: TRBV9
clone_size: .
d_call: .
j_call: TRBJ1-5
cdr3_nt: TGTGCCAGCAGCGTAGAGGGGGATGTCAATCAGCCCCAGCATTTT
cdr3_aa: CASSVEGDVNQPQHF

v_call: TRBV27
clone_size: few
d_call: .
j_call: TRBJ2-7
cdr3_nt: TGTGCCAGCAGTCAGACCTGGAGGGGGCAGGGATACGAGCAGTACTTC
cdr3_aa: CASSQTWRGQGYEQYF

v_call: TRBV4-1
clone_size: .
d_call: .
j_call: TRBJ2-7
cdr3_nt: TGCGCCAGCAGCCAAGGGAACGGGGTCTCCTACGAGCAGTACTTC
cdr3_aa: CASSQGNGVSYEQYF

v_call: TRBV7-2
clone_size: .
d_call: .
j_call: TRBJ1-2
cdr3_nt: TGTGCCAGCAGCCCCGGACGGCGTACTAACTATGGCTACACCTTC
cdr3_aa: CASSPGRRTNYGYTF

v_call: TRBV4-3
clone_size: few
d_call: .
j_call: TRBJ1-5
cdr3_nt: TGCGCCAGCAGCCAAGATACATCCTATCAGCCCCAGCATTTT
cdr3_aa: CASSQDTSYQPQHF

v_call: TRBV19
clone_size: .
d_call: .
j_call: TRBJ2-3
cdr3_nt: TGTGCCAGTAGTAAAGACAGATCCACAGATACGCAGTATTTT
cdr3_aa: CASSKDRSTDTQYF

v_call: TRBV7-9
clone_size: few
d_call: TRBD1
j_call: TRBJ2-3
cdr3_nt: TGTGCCAGCACAGGGGGCCTGACAGATACGCAGTATTTT
cdr3_aa: CASTGGLTDTQYF

v_call: TRBV12-3/TRBV12-4
clone_size: few
d_call: TRBD2
j_call: TRBJ2-7
cdr3_nt: TGTGCCAGCAGTTTTCAAGCGGGAGATCTCTACGAGCAGTACTTC
cdr3_aa: CASSFQAGDLYEQYF

v_call: TRBV7-3
clone_size: .
d_call: .
j_call: TRBJ2-5
cdr3_nt: TGTGCCAGCAGGACGACCAAGACCCAGTACTTC
cdr3_aa: CASRTTKTQYF

v_call: TRBV9
clone_size: .
d_call: .
j_call: TRBJ2-1
cdr3_nt: TGTGCCAGCAGCGCCTGGGAACCGAGGAATGAGCAGTTCTTC
cdr3_aa: CASSAWEPRNEQFF

v_call: TRBV14
clone_size: few
d_call: .
j_call: TRBJ2-7
cdr3_nt: TGTGCCAGCAGCTTAAATCCGGGAATGACCCACGAGCAGTACTTC
cdr3_aa: CASSLNPGMTHEQYF

v_call: TRBV6-1
clone_size: .
d_call: .
j_call: TRBJ1-2
cdr3_nt: TGTGCCAGCAACAGGGCGTTTAGCTATGGCTACACCTTC
cdr3_aa: CASNRAFSYGYTF

v_call: TRBV20-1
clone_size: few
d_call: .
j_call: TRBJ2-3
cdr3_nt: TGCAGTGCTAGAGATAGCTTCGAGGGCGGCACAGATACGCAGTATTTT
cdr3_aa: CSARDSFEGGTDTQYF

v_call: TRBV19
clone_size: .
d_call: .
j_call: TRBJ1-1
cdr3_nt: TGTGCCAGTAGTATCTGGAACATGAACACTGAAGCTTTCTTT
cdr3_aa: CASSIWNMNTEAFF

v_call: TRBV19
clone_size: few
d_call: TRBD1
j_call: TRBJ1-6
cdr3_nt: TGTGCCACCGCGGACAGGGCTAGCAATTCACCCCTCCACTTT
cdr3_aa: CATADRASNSPLHF

v_call: TRBV11-3
clone_size: .
d_call: .
j_call: TRBJ1-1
cdr3_nt: TGTGCCAGCAACCAACAGGGATGGGGTGAAGCTTTCTTT
cdr3_aa: CASNQQGWGEAFF

v_call: TRBV19
clone_size: .
d_call: .
j_call: TRBJ2-2
cdr3_nt: TGTGCCAGTAGTCCGATAACAGGGACCGGGGAGCTGTTTTTT
cdr3_aa: CASSPITGTGELFF

v_call: TRBV10-3
clone_size: .
d_call: TRBD1
j_call: TRBJ1-1
cdr3_nt: TGTGCCATCAGAAATCCGGGACAGGGGGTTCCTGAAGCTTTCTTT
cdr3_aa: CAIRNPGQGVPEAFF

v_call: TRBV2
clone_size: many
d_call: TRBD1
j_call: TRBJ2-6
cdr3_nt: TGTGCCAGCAGTGATTTGGGGGACAGGTCTGGGGCCAACGTCCTGACTTTC
cdr3_aa: CASSDLGDRSGANVLTF

v_call: TRBV20-1
clone_size: few
d_call: TRBD2
j_call: TRBJ2-3
cdr3_nt: TGCAGTGCTAACCAACCCGGGACTAGGACAGATACGCAGTATTTT
cdr3_aa: CSANQPGTRTDTQYF

v_call: TRBV12-3/TRBV12-4
clone_size: .
d_call: .
j_call: TRBJ1-5
cdr3_nt: TGTGCCAGCAGTTTGTACGGTGACCTTAGCAATCAGCCCCAGCATTTT
cdr3_aa: CASSLYGDLSNQPQHF

v_call: TRBV7-9
clone_size: .
d_call: TRBD1
j_call: TRBJ2-2
cdr3_nt: TGTGCCAGCAGCAGCCGACAGGGGCGGAACACCGGGGAGCTGTTTTTT
cdr3_aa: CASSSRQGRNTGELFF

v_call: TRBV7-2
clone_size: .
d_call: TRBD1
j_call: TRBJ1-2
cdr3_nt: TGTGCCAGCAGCTTTGGGACAGGGATTCAAAAGGGTGGCTACACCTTC
cdr3_aa: CASSFGTGIQKGGYTF

v_call: TRBV2
clone_size: .
d_call: TRBD1
j_call: TRBJ1-5
cdr3_nt: TGTGCCAGCAGTGGTATTACAGGGGCGGGCAATCAGCCCCAGCATTTT
cdr3_aa: CASSGITGAGNQPQHF

v_call: TRBV7-6
clone_size: few
d_call: .
j_call: TRBJ1-2
cdr3_nt: TGTGCCAGCAGCTTAGGGCAGGGCGCTGCCTATGGCTACACCTTC
cdr3_aa: CASSLGQGAAYGYTF

v_call: TRBV19
clone_size: few
d_call: TRBD1
j_call: TRBJ2-5
cdr3_nt: TGTGCCAGTAGTATAGGGGACAGGGAGGTTGAGACCCAGTACTTC
cdr3_aa: CASSIGDREVETQYF

v_call: TRBV6-6
clone_size: .
d_call: .
j_call: TRBJ1-3
cdr3_nt: TGTGCCAGCAAAACGTCCGGAGCTGGAAACACCATATATTTT
cdr3_aa: CASKTSGAGNTIYF

v_call: TRBV2
clone_size: .
d_call: TRBD2
j_call: TRBJ2-7
cdr3_nt: TGTGCCAGCAGCGGCTTTGCGACTAGCGCGGGAGAGCAGTACTTC
cdr3_aa: CASSGFATSAGEQYF

v_call: TRBV28
clone_size: .
d_call: TRBD2
j_call: TRBJ2-1
cdr3_nt: TGTGCCAGCACCCGACTAGCGGGAGGATTCAATGAGCAGTTCTTC
cdr3_aa: CASTRLAGGFNEQFF

v_call: TRBV7-9
clone_size: .
d_call: .
j_call: TRBJ2-7
cdr3_nt: TGTGCCAGCAGCTTGATTTCGTCCTACGAGCAGTACTTC
cdr3_aa: CASSLISSYEQYF

v_call: TRBV5-1
clone_size: .
d_call: .
j_call: TRBJ1-4
cdr3_nt: TGCGCCAGCAGCGCTCAAGGAAGCGGACTGTTTTTT
cdr3_aa: CASSAQGSGLFF

v_call: TRBV13
clone_size: .
d_call: .
j_call: TRBJ2-1
cdr3_nt: TGTGCCAGCAGCTCGGGATCCTACAGGAAAATCAATGAGCAGTTCTTC
cdr3_aa: CASSSGSYRKINEQFF

v_call: TRBV19
clone_size: .
d_call: .
j_call: TRBJ1-4
cdr3_nt: TGTGCCAGTAGTAGGATCATCCCGGGTACGGTTGAAAAACTGTTTTTT
cdr3_aa: CASSRIIPGTVEKLFF

v_call: TRBV4-1
clone_size: .
d_call: TRBD2
j_call: TRBJ2-4
cdr3_nt: TGCGCCAGCAGCCTCGGACTAGCGGGTGACATTCAGTACTTC
cdr3_aa: CASSLGLAGDIQYF

v_call: TRBV24-1
clone_size: .
d_call: .
j_call: TRBJ2-1
cdr3_nt: TGTGCCACCAGTGACCCCGGGACCTACAATGAGCAGTTCTTC
cdr3_aa: CATSDPGTYNEQFF

v_call: TRBV2
clone_size: .
d_call: TRBD1
j_call: TRBJ1-5
cdr3_nt: TGTGCCAGCAGGGACAGGGCTTTTAGCAATCAGCCCCAGCATTTT
cdr3_aa: CASRDRAFSNQPQHF

v_call: TRBV3-1
clone_size: few
d_call: .
j_call: TRBJ2-7
cdr3_nt: TGTGCCAGCAGCCAGGCACAGACGGAAGTCTACGAGCAGTACTTC
cdr3_aa: CASSQAQTEVYEQYF

v_call: TRBV15
clone_size: .
d_call: .
j_call: TRBJ2-1
cdr3_nt: TGTGCCACCAGCAGTAGTAGGGGTTTTAACAATGAGCAGTTCTTC
cdr3_aa: CATSSSRGFNNEQFF